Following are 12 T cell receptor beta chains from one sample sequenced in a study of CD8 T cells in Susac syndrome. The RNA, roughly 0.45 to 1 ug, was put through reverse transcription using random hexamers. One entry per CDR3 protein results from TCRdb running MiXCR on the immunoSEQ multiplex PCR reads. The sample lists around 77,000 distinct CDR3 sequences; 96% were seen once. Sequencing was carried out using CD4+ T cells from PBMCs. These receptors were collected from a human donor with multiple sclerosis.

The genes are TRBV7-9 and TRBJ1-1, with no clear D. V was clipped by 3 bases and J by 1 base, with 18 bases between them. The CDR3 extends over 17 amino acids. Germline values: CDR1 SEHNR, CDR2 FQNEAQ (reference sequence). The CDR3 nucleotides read TGTGCCAGCAGCTTTAAGTCTTGGACGGAAAGGAACACTGAAGCTTTCTTT. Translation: CASSFKSWTERNTEAFF.

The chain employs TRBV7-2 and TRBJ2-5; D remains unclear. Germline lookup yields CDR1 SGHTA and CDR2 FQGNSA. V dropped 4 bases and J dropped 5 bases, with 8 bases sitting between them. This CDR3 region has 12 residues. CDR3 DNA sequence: TGTGCCAGCAGCTCGACCGGGGAGACCCAGTACTTC. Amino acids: CASSSTGETQYF.

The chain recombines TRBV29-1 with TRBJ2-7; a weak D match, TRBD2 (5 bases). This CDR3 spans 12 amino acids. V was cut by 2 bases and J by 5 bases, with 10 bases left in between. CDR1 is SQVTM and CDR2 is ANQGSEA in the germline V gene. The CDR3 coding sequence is TGCAGCGTTGAACTTTACGGGAACGAGCAGTACTTC. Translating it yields CSVELYGNEQYF.

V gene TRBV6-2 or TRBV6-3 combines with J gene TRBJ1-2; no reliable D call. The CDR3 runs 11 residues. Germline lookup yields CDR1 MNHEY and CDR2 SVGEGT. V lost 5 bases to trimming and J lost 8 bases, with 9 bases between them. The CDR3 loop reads CASSVSGGYTF. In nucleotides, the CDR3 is TGTGCCAGCAGTGTCTCCGGCGGCTACACCTTC.

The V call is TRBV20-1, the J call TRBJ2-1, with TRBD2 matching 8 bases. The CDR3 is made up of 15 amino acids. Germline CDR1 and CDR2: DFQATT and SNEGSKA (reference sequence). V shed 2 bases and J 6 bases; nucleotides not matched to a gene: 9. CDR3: CSARPPGTRGNEQFF. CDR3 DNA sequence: TGCAGTGCTAGACCGCCCGGGACTAGGGGCAATGAGCAGTTCTTC.

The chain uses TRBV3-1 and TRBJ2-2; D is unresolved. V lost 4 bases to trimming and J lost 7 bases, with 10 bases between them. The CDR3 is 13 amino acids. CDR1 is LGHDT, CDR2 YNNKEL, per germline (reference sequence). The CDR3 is CASSPVGLGELFF. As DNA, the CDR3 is TGTGCCAGCAGCCCCGTTGGGCTCGGGGAGCTGTTTTTT.

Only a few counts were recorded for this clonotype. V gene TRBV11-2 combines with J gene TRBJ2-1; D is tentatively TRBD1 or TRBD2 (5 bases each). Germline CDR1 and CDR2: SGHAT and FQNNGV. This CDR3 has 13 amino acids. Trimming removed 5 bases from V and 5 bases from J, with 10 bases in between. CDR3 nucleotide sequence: TGTGCCAGCAGCCTGGGACCAAACAATGAGCAGTTCTTC. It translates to CASSLGPNNEQFF.

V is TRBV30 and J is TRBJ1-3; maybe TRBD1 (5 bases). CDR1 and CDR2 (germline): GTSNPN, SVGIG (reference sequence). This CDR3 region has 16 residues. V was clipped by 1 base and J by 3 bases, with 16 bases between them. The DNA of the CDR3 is TGTGCCTGGAGTGCCAGGACAAGGCAAATTGGAAACACCATATATTTT. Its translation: CAWSARTRQIGNTIYF.

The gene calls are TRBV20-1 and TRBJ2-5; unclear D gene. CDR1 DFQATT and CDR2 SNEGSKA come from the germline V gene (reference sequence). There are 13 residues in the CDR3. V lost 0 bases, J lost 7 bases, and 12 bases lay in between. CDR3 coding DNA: TGCAGTGCTAGAGATCGCCTCCGCGGGACCCAGTACTTC. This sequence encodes CSARDRLRGTQYF.

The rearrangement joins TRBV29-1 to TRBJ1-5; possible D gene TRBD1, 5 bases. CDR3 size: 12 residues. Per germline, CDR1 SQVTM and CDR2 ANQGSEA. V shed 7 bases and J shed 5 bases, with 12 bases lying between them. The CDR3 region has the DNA TGCAGCGCCGGGGGGGAGGATCAGCCCCAGCATTTT. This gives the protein CSAGGEDQPQHF.

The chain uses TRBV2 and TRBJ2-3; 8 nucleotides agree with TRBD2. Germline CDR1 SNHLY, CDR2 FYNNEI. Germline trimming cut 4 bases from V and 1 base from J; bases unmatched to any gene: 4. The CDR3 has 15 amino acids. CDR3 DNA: TGTGCCAGCAGTGCCCCAGCGGGGGGCACAGATACGCAGTATTTT. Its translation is CASSAPAGGTDTQYF.

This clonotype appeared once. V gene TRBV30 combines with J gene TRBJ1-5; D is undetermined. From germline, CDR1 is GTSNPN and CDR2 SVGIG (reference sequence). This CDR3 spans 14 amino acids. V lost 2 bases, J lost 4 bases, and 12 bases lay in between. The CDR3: CAWSLEAVNQPQHF. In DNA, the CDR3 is TGTGCCTGGAGTCTAGAGGCAGTAAATCAGCCCCAGCATTTT. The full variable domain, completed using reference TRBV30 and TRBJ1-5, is SQTIHQWPATLVQPVGSPLSLECTVEGTSNPNLYWYRQAAGRGLQLLFYSVGIGQISSEVPQNLSASRPQDRQFILSSKKLLLSDSGFYLCAWSLEAVNQPQHFGDGTRLSIL.